This record looks at one TCR beta chain sequence and its context. Its matching antigen is unknown. The data stem from a study of graft-versus-host responses after intestinal transplantation. For the study at large: Transplant types were multivisceral, liver-intestinal, or isolated intestinal.

Findings and limits, study-wide: GvH clones appeared in recipient marrow, some first in ileum or blood.

The germline gives CDR1 SGHRS, CDR2 YFSETQ. Trimming pared 3 bases from V and 0 bases from J, leaving 13 bases between. The CDR3 consists of 15 residues. Profiled with immunoSEQ multiplex PCR; TCRdb holds only in-frame clones, not every one. The profile covers some 100,000 clones, with roughly 90% appearing a single time and around 0.07% taken by the ten largest. The origin of this receptor is a human donor who was the organ donor for an intestinal transplant. The material sequenced was unstimulated CD8+ T cells sorted from spleen or lymph node cells, taken before transplant. This chain uses TRBV5-1 with TRBJ2-7; tentative D call: TRBD1 (5 bases). CDR3 bases: TGCGCCAGCAGCTCTAACAGGCGAAGCTCCTACGAGCAGTACTTC. Translated, it gives CASSSNRRSSYEQYF.